The source of this T cell receptor (beta chain) is a study of T-cell reconstitution after alpha-beta-depleted transplantation in children. V lost 1 base to trimming and J lost 5 bases; unmatched junction nucleotides: 7. Germline lookup yields CDR1 KGHSH and CDR2 LQKENI. The CDR3 runs 16 residues. Construction of the TCRbeta library involved unique molecular identifiers. MiXCR was run by TCRdb on the PCR reads, yielding one entry per CDR3 protein. The sample yields 700,000 to 950,000 distinct CDR3 sequences, roughly 15% seen once. This sequence originates from a male patient younger than 18 who had a stem cell transplant for acute lymphoblastic leukemia, so the T cells may come from the graft donor. The specimen was PBMCs, mostly from graft donor cells, collected 360 days after TCRalphabeta/CD19-depleted stem cell transplant. The rearrangement links TRBV18 to TRBJ2-1; 8 nucleotides agree with TRBD2. This CDR3 is CASSPLSGSLNNEQFF. The CDR3 DNA sequence: TGTGCCAGCTCACCACTGAGCGGGAGTCTAAACAATGAGCAGTTCTTC.